This passage covers 7 T cell receptor beta chains from one sample sequenced in a study of T cells in Graves' hyperthyroidism and ophthalmopathy. RNA transcripts served as the template for amplifying TCR beta CDR3 regions. With the HTBI primer set, the TCR CDR3 went through a first round of RT-PCR. TCRdb re-analysed the multiplex PCR reads in MiXCR, keeping a single row per CDR3 protein. Of about 480,000 distinct CDR3 sequences in the sample, about an eighth were seen once. The sequencing input was blood. Every receptor here comes from a young woman with Graves' hyperthyroidism.

This clonotype was observed at least ten times. The chain employs TRBV10-3 and TRBJ1-3; D is perhaps TRBD1 (5 bases). The CDR3 spans 14 residues. Trimming took off 7 bases at V and 0 bases at J, with 10 bases between the two ends. Per the germline V gene, CDR1 is ENHRY and CDR2 is SYGVKD. The CDR3 spells CAINPGSSGNTIYF. The DNA for the CDR3 is TGTGCCATCAATCCAGGGAGCTCTGGAAACACCATATATTTT.

This clonotype has a count of ten or more. The J gene is TRBJ2-1, the V gene TRBV7-3; 12 bases are shared with TRBD2. Germline V gives CDR1 SGHTA, CDR2 FQGTGA. The J segment lost 7 bases and the V segment lost 1 base, leaving 11 bases of the junction unmatched. This CDR3 has 18 amino acids. CDR3 in amino acids: CASSLIGWGTSGLNEQFF. The CDR3 region has the DNA TGTGCCAGCAGCTTAATAGGATGGGGGACTAGCGGGTTAAATGAGCAGTTCTTC.

Comment on this clonotype: A much larger clone is a single base away; this may be a read error. The genes are TRBV19 and TRBJ2-1, with 9 bases lining up with TRBD2. Losses at the gene ends were 5 bases for V and 12 bases for J; bases not matched to a gene: 11. From germline, CDR1 is LNHDA and CDR2 SQIVND (reference sequence). CDR3 size: 14 residues. CDR3 amino acids: CASSGSGRKGVQFF. The CDR3 DNA reads as TGTGCCAGTAGTGGTAGCGGGAGAAAGGGTGTGCAGTTCTTC.

There are a few counts of this clonotype. A much larger clone differs by one base, so this may be a read error. The chain is built from TRBV7-6 and TRBJ1-2, with D maybe TRBD1 (5 bases). The V end was cut by 5 bases, the J end by 5 bases, with 15 bases between. In germline, CDR1 is SGHVS, CDR2 FNYEAQ. This CDR3 contains 14 residues. The CDR3 nucleotides read TGTGCCAGCAGCAATTCAAGACAGCAGTATGGCTACACCTTC. As protein: CASSNSRQQYGYTF.

This clonotype was picked up a small number of times. CDR3 coding DNA: TGCAGTGCTAGGGGTCCTGGAAACACCATATATTTT. The encoded protein is CSARGPGNTIYF. This chain joins TRBV20-1 and TRBJ1-3; no firm D call. Germline CDR1 and CDR2: DFQATT and SNEGSKA (reference sequence). The CDR3 runs to 12 residues. Trimming shortened V by 3 bases and J by 2 bases, and 5 bases separated the two germline ends.

This clonotype was seen repeatedly, ten times or more. V usage is TRBV14 and J usage is TRBJ2-1, with 13 bases lining up with TRBD2. With V trimmed by 3 bases and J by 5 bases, 10 bases remained unmatched. Looked up from germline, CDR1 is SGHDN and CDR2 is FVKESK. The CDR3 length is 18 residues. As DNA, the CDR3 is TGTGCCAGCAGCCACCGAAGGGGGACTAGCGGGATAGACAATGAGCAGTTCTTC. Its protein product is CASSHRRGTSGIDNEQFF.

This clonotype has ten or more counts. The rearrangement links TRBV12-5 to TRBJ1-4, with TRBD1 identical over 7 bases. From germline, CDR1 is LGHNT and CDR2 FRNRAP. The CDR3 runs 18 residues. V shed 0 bases, J shed 6 bases, and the junction held 13 bases outside the gene matches. Here the CDR3 reads CASGLVLGTGVEDEKLFF. CDR3 DNA: TGTGCTAGTGGTTTGGTACTGGGAACAGGGGTCGAGGATGAAAAACTGTTTTTT. The full variable domain, with the rest looked up from reference TRBV12-5 and TRBJ1-4, is DARVTQTPRHKVTEMGQEVTMRCQPILGHNTVFWYRQTMMQGLELLAYFRNRAPLDDSGMPKDRFSAEMPDATLATLKIQPSEPRDSAVYFCASGLVLGTGVEDEKLFFGSGTQLSVL.